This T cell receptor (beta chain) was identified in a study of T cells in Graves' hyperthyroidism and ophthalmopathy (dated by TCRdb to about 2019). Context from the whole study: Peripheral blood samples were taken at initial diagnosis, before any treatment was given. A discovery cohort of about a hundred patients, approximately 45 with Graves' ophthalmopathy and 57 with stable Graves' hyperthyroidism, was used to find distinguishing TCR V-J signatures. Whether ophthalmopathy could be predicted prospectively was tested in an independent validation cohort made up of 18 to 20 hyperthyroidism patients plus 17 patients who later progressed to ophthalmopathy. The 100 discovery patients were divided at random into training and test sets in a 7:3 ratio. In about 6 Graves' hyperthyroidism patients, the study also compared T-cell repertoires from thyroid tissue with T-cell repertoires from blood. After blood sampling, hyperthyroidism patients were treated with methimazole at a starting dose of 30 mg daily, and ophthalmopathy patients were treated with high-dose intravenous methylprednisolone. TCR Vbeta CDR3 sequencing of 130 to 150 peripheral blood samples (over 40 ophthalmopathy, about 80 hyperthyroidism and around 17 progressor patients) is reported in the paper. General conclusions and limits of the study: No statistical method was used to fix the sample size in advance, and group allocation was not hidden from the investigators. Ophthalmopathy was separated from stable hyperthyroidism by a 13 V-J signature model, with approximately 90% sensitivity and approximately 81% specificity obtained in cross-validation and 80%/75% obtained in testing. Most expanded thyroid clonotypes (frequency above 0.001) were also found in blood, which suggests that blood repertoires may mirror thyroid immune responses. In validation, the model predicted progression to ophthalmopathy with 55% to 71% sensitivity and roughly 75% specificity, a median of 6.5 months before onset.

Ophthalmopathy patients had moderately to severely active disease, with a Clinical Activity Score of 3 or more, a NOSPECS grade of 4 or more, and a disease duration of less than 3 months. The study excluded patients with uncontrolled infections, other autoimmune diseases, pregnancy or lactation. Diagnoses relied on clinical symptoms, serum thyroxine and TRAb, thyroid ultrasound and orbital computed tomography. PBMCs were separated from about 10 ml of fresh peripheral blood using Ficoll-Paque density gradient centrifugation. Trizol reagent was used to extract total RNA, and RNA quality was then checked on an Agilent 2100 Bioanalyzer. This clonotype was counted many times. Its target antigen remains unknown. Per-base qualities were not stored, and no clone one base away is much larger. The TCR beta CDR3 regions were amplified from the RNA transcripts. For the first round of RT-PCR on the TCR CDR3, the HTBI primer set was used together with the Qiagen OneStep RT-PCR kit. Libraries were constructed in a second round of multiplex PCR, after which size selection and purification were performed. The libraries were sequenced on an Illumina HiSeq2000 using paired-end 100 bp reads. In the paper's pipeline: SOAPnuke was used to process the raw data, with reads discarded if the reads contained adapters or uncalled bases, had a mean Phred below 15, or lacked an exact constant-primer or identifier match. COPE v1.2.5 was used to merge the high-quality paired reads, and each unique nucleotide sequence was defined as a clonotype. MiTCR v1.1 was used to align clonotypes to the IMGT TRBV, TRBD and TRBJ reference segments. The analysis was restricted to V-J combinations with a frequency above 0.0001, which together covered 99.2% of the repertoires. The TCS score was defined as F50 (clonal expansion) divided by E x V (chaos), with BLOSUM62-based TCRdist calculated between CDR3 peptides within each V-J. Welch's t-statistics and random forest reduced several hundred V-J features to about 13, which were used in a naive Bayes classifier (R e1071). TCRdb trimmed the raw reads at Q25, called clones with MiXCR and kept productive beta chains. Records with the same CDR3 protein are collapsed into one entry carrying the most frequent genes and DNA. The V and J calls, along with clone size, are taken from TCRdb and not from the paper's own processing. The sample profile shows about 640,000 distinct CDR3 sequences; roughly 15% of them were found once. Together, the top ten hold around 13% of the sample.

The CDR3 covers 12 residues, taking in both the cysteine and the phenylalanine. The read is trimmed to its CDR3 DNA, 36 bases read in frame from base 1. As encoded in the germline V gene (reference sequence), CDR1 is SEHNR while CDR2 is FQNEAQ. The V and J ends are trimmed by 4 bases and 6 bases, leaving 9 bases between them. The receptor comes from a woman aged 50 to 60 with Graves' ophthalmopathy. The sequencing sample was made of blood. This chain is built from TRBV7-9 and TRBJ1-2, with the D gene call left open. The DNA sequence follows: TGTGCCAGCAGCTCGATCTTTGATGGCTACACCTTC. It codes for CASSSIFDGYTF.